By frequency, the clone carrying this T cell receptor beta chain registers medium-sized. UMIs that had a 6-nucleotide sample barcode were put in using template switching. From its re-call of the 5' RACE reads, TCRdb lists each CDR3 protein once, without DNA. This repertoire includes 150,000 or so distinct CDR3 sequences. The entry originates in a study of monozygotic twins with inflammatory bowel disease. CDR3 length equals 15 residues. Germline V lookup: CDR1 MNHEY, CDR2 SMNVEV (reference sequence). Sequencing was carried out using blood. The TCR comes from a human donor with ulcerative colitis or Crohn's disease, or a healthy co-twin of an affected twin (not recorded which). The chain is built from TRBV27 and TRBJ2-7; as DNA is missing, the TRBD1 call by TCRdb cannot be tested. The chain's CDR3 is CASSRDGRSSYEQYF.